The rows below give T cell receptor beta chains drawn from one sample of a study of blood T cell repertoires in COVID-19. Profiling relied on immunoSEQ multiplex PCR, and the TCRdb table lists in-frame clones only, not all of them. This table has fewer than 300,000 clones, 82% appearing once. Sequenced input: peripheral blood. All receptors come from a young woman with acute or convalescent COVID-19. CDR3s include the opening cysteine and the closing phenylalanine or tryptophan. The order of the fields is V gene, D gene, J gene, clone size, CDR3 DNA, CDR3 protein. A D gene is named only where the DNA matches it firmly. Size tells how often a clone was seen (once, few, many) or the class of an expanded clone, and some rows leave it out.

V: TRBV5-1; D: TRBD1; J: TRBJ1-1; size: few; DNA: TGCGCCAGCAGCGACGGGGACAGGGGGAACACTGAAGCTTTCTTT; CDR3: CASSDGDRGNTEAFF
V: TRBV28; D: NA; J: TRBJ1-5; size: NA; DNA: TGTGCCAGCAGTTTAAATTTAAGGGACACGGTCCCTTATCAGCCCCAGCATTTT; CDR3: CASSLNLRDTVPYQPQHF
V: TRBV5-1; D: NA; J: TRBJ1-1; size: NA; DNA: TGCGCCAGTCGCAACAGGGCGGATTTGAACACTGAAGCTTTCTTT; CDR3: CASRNRADLNTEAFF
V: TRBV19; D: NA; J: TRBJ2-7; size: NA; DNA: TGTGCCAGTAGTACCACAGGGGGGGCCTCCTACGAGCAGTACTTC; CDR3: CASSTTGGASYEQYF
V: TRBV29-1; D: NA; J: TRBJ1-1; size: NA; DNA: TGCAGCGTTGCCTCCAGGGTAGTTAAGGTCGGTGAAGCTTTCTTT; CDR3: CSVASRVVKVGEAFF
V: TRBV5-3; D: NA; J: TRBJ1-2; size: NA; DNA: TGTGCCAGAAGCTTGGCAGGGACTGGGAAGGGTTCCGGCTACACCTTC; CDR3: CARSLAGTGKGSGYTF
V: TRBV11-2; D: TRBD2; J: TRBJ2-2; size: few; DNA: TGTGCCAGCAGCCGCATTAGCGGGGGGAACACCGGGGAGCTGTTTTTT; CDR3: CASSRISGGNTGELFF
V: TRBV18; D: NA; J: TRBJ2-5; size: few; DNA: TGTGCCAGTCCGAGAACGCTCCAAGAGACCCAGTACTTC; CDR3: CASPRTLQETQYF
V: TRBV15; D: TRBD2; J: TRBJ2-5; size: NA; DNA: TGTGCCACCAGCAGTAGGACTAGCGGGGTCGTCCAAGAGACCCAGTACTTC; CDR3: CATSSRTSGVVQETQYF
V: TRBV7-2; D: NA; J: TRBJ2-5; size: NA; DNA: TGTGCCAGCAGCCGCGGACAGTTACAAGAGACCCAGTACTTC; CDR3: CASSRGQLQETQYF
V: TRBV5-1; D: NA; J: TRBJ2-2; size: NA; DNA: TGCGCCAGCAGCCCGGCGAACACCGGGGAGCTGTTTTTT; CDR3: CASSPANTGELFF
V: TRBV15; D: TRBD2; J: TRBJ2-7; size: NA; DNA: TGTGCCACCAGGACTAGCGGGAGCCACGAGCAGTACTTC; CDR3: CATRTSGSHEQYF
V: TRBV9; D: TRBD2; J: TRBJ2-1; size: once; DNA: TGTGCCAGCAGCGTAGCGGGACTAGCGGGAGGGATCGTTTACAATGAGCAGTTCTTC; CDR3: CASSVAGLAGGIVYNEQFF
V: TRBV7-8; D: NA; J: TRBJ1-4; size: NA; DNA: TGTGCCAGCAGACGGGTGGGCAGCCTTGGGGAGAAACTGTTTTTT; CDR3: CASRRVGSLGEKLFF
V: TRBV9; D: TRBD2; J: TRBJ2-1; size: NA; DNA: TGTGCCAGCAGCACAATAGCGGGAGTCAGCGATGAGCAGTTCTTC; CDR3: CASSTIAGVSDEQFF
V: TRBV28; D: NA; J: TRBJ2-5; size: NA; DNA: TGTGCCAGCAGTTTGGGCGCAGAGACCCAGTACTTC; CDR3: CASSLGAETQYF
V: TRBV7-8; D: NA; J: TRBJ2-3; size: NA; DNA: TGTGCCAGCAGCTTACCAAACACAGATACGCAGTATTTT; CDR3: CASSLPNTDTQYF
V: TRBV27; D: NA; J: TRBJ2-1; size: NA; DNA: TGTGCCAGCAGTTTATCCGATAACTTCAATGAGCAGTTCTTC; CDR3: CASSLSDNFNEQFF
V: TRBV6-1; D: NA; J: TRBJ1-2; size: NA; DNA: TGTGCCAGCAGTGAAGTAACAGAGGGTGGCTACACCTTC; CDR3: CASSEVTEGGYTF
V: TRBV2; D: NA; J: TRBJ2-7; size: NA; DNA: TGTGCCAGCAGTGAAGGGGGCAGGGGCTACGAGCAGTACTTC; CDR3: CASSEGGRGYEQYF
V: TRBV7-3; D: NA; J: TRBJ2-2; size: NA; DNA: TGTGCCAGCAGTTCAGACAGGAACACCGGGGAGCTGTTTTTT; CDR3: CASSSDRNTGELFF
V: TRBV28; D: TRBD2; J: TRBJ2-1; size: once; DNA: TGTGCCAGCAGTCCTGGGACTAGTAGCTACAATGAGCAGTTCTTC; CDR3: CASSPGTSSYNEQFF
V: TRBV9; D: NA; J: TRBJ2-7; size: few; DNA: TGTGCCAGCAGCCCCCAGGAGGGGAGCTACGAGCAGTACTTC; CDR3: CASSPQEGSYEQYF
V: TRBV19; D: TRBD2; J: TRBJ2-7; size: few; DNA: TGTGCCAGTAGTATTCTAGCGGGGAGCTCCTACGAGCAGTACTTC; CDR3: CASSILAGSSYEQYF
V: TRBV24-1; D: TRBD2; J: TRBJ2-5; size: NA; DNA: TGTGCCACCAGTGATACCGGGACTAGCGGGAAGGAGACCCAGTACTTC; CDR3: CATSDTGTSGKETQYF
V: TRBV6-2/TRBV6-3; D: NA; J: TRBJ1-2; size: few; DNA: TGTGCCAGCAGTTACTCGACAGGTGGCTATGGCTACACCTTC; CDR3: CASSYSTGGYGYTF
V: TRBV28; D: NA; J: TRBJ1-4; size: once; DNA: TGTGCCAGCAGTTTCGTGGGGGGAACTAATGAAAAACTGTTTTTT; CDR3: CASSFVGGTNEKLFF
V: TRBV7-9; D: NA; J: TRBJ2-7; size: NA; DNA: TGTGCCAGCAGCTTAGTGGGAGTTAACTACGAGCAGTACTTC; CDR3: CASSLVGVNYEQYF
V: TRBV6-5; D: TRBD1; J: TRBJ1-1; size: few; DNA: TGTGCCAGCAGTAGACAGGGGTGGAACACTGAAGCTTTCTTT; CDR3: CASSRQGWNTEAFF
V: TRBV12-5; D: NA; J: TRBJ1-2; size: once; DNA: TGTGCTAGTGGTTTGAAGGGGTGGAACTATGGCTACACCTTC; CDR3: CASGLKGWNYGYTF
V: TRBV19; D: TRBD2; J: TRBJ2-1; size: NA; DNA: TGTGCCAGTAGTAGGACTAGCGGGAGTGGAAATGAGCAGTTCTTC; CDR3: CASSRTSGSGNEQFF
V: TRBV7-9; D: TRBD2; J: TRBJ2-1; size: NA; DNA: TGTGCCAGCAGCTTATTGGGACTAGCGCTATTGGGCTCCTACAATGAGCAGTTCTTC; CDR3: CASSLLGLALLGSYNEQFF
V: TRBV6-5; D: TRBD1; J: TRBJ1-1; size: NA; DNA: TGTGCCAGCAGTAACCAGGGGGCCAGCACTGAAGCTTTCTTT; CDR3: CASSNQGASTEAFF
V: TRBV7-9; D: TRBD2; J: TRBJ2-2; size: few; DNA: TGTGCCAGCAGCCTACGACTAGCGGGAGGGACCGGGGAGCTGTTTTTT; CDR3: CASSLRLAGGTGELFF
V: TRBV29-1; D: NA; J: TRBJ1-2; size: NA; DNA: TGCAGCGCGGTTGAGGGCCCCTATGGCTACACCTTC; CDR3: CSAVEGPYGYTF
V: TRBV4-2; D: NA; J: TRBJ1-1; size: NA; DNA: TGTGCCAGCAGCCAAGATAACAGTGTGAACACTGAAGCTTTCTTT; CDR3: CASSQDNSVNTEAFF
V: TRBV3-1/TRBV3-2; D: NA; J: TRBJ2-1; size: NA; DNA: TGTGCCAGCCGGACTTCTTCGGAGCAGTTCTTC; CDR3: CASRTSSEQFF
V: TRBV10-3; D: TRBD2; J: TRBJ2-5; size: NA; DNA: TGTGCCATCAGTGACGGGAGGAGTAGCCAAGAGACCCAGTACTTC; CDR3: CAISDGRSSQETQYF
V: TRBV6-2/TRBV6-3; D: TRBD1; J: TRBJ2-7; size: NA; DNA: TGTGCCAGCGGCCAAAAACCGGGACAGGGCCCCTACGAGCAGTACTTC; CDR3: CASGQKPGQGPYEQYF
V: TRBV25-1; D: TRBD1; J: TRBJ2-7; size: NA; DNA: TGTGCCAGCAGTGTGGGGACAGGGATCGAGCAGTACTTC; CDR3: CASSVGTGIEQYF
V: TRBV7-2; D: NA; J: TRBJ1-1; size: NA; DNA: TGTGCCAGCAGCTCAGGGATCATGAACACTGAAGCTTTCTTT; CDR3: CASSSGIMNTEAFF
V: TRBV6-2/TRBV6-3; D: NA; J: TRBJ2-2; size: NA; DNA: TGTGCCAGCAGCTATAGTTTCACCGGGGAGCTGTTTTTT; CDR3: CASSYSFTGELFF
V: TRBV9; D: NA; J: TRBJ2-4; size: NA; DNA: TGTGCCAGCAGCGATGGCAACATTCAGTACTTC; CDR3: CASSDGNIQYF
V: TRBV7-8; D: TRBD2; J: TRBJ2-3; size: NA; DNA: TGTGCCAGCAGCTTAGGTAGACTAGCGGGAGTTGGGGCAGATACGCAGTATTTT; CDR3: CASSLGRLAGVGADTQYF
V: TRBV5-1; D: TRBD1; J: TRBJ2-1; size: NA; DNA: TGCGCCAGCAGCTTGGGGGACAGGGGTAGGAATGAGCAGTTCTTC; CDR3: CASSLGDRGRNEQFF
V: TRBV27; D: TRBD1; J: TRBJ2-7; size: NA; DNA: TGTGCCAGCAGTTCCAGGACAGGGGGCGAAGAGCAGTACTTC; CDR3: CASSSRTGGEEQYF